This T cell receptor beta chain derives from a study of neurological immune-mediated disorders. Study-level points and caveats: Private repertoires in all groups were suggested by the absence of shared CDR3 amino acid sequences among expanded clones across subjects.

Many counts were recorded for this clonotype. Its antigen is not known. The CDR3 extends over 14 amino acids. CDR1 and CDR2 (germline): LGHDT, YNNKEL (reference sequence). With 4 bases clipped from V and 9 bases from J, the junction kept 4 bases outside the gene matches. Serving as healthy controls were blood bank volunteers based in Maryland, USA. The making of cDNA relied on 5'RACE with 10-nucleotide random UMIs. The authors obtained over 160 million TCR-beta sequences from 15-18 subjects per sequencing run. Using its own MiXCR run on the 5' RACE reads, TCRdb lists one record per CDR3 protein. Found here are around 40,000 distinct CDR3 sequences, more than 9.5% of them singletons; the top ten hold 1.3%.

This clonotype was sampled from a female donor in good health. Source material: PBMCs. The chain joins TRBV3-1 to TRBJ2-1; 12 bases are a match to TRBD2. CDR3 amino acids: CASSRLAGETEQFF. DNA for the CDR3: TGTGCCAGCAGCCGACTAGCGGGAGAGACTGAGCAGTTCTTC.